The entry below describes one TCR beta chain. No antigen is known for it. TCRdb re-called the reads through MiXCR, storing one row per CDR3 protein. The sample includes 380,000 or so distinct CDR3 sequences, approximately 30% of them seen just once. The sample belongs to a study of T cell repertoires in cytomegalovirus infection. Germline V lookup: CDR1 MNHNY, CDR2 SVGAGI (reference sequence). The CDR3 length is 15 residues. The J segment lost 4 bases and the V segment lost 4 bases, leaving 7 bases of the junction unmatched. This TCR derives from a human donor in good health (CMV status not recorded). Some clones in this sample may be carry-over from other donors' samples. The J gene is TRBJ2-7, the V gene TRBV6-6; 10 bases are shared with TRBD2. The source was cultured PBMCs, collected from culture after CMV antigen stimulation. CDR3 coding DNA: TGTGCCAGCAGTTCCCAAGCGGGAGGGCTGTACGAGCAGTACGTC. Translated: CASSSQAGGLYEQYV.